The 17 T cell receptor beta chains presented below share a single source sample, sequenced in a study of vaccination and CD4 T cells after COVID-19. Sample treatment: roughly nine-day PBMC culture with coronavirus spike peptide pools or control peptides (ViraFEST assay). Scientists ran DNA taken from cultured CD4+ T cells through the Oncomine TCR Beta short-read assay for sequencing. Each CDR3 protein gets one entry after TCRdb re-called the PCR reads with MiXCR. This table holds approximately 19,000 distinct CDR3 sequences, around three fifths found once. These receptors' targets are unknown. Sample: CD4+ T cells from blood, cultured in vitro. The receptor source for this set is a human donor who had recovered from COVID-19.

The chain has TRBV18 and TRBJ1-1; the D is unclear. This CDR3 comprises 15 residues. The V end was cut by 4 bases, the J end by 3 bases, with 15 bases between. CDR1 and CDR2 from the germline V gene are KGHSH and LQKENI. CDR3 region: CASSQTRADDTEAFF. The DNA of the CDR3 is TGTGCCAGCTCACAAACGCGGGCAGACGACACTGAAGCTTTCTTT. Combining the CDR3 with reference TRBV18 and TRBJ1-1 gives the whole variable domain NAGVMQNPRHLVRRRGQEARLRCSPMKGHSHVYWYRQLPEEGLKFMVYLQKENIIDESGMPKERFSAEFPKEGPSILRIQQVVRGDSAAYFCASSQTRADDTEAFFGQGTRLTVV.

The J gene is TRBJ2-7, the V gene TRBV5-1, with TRBD2 matching 7 bases. The CDR3 sequence is 15 residues long. J was trimmed by 0 bases and V by 1 base; bases with no gene match: 4. CDR1 SGHRS and CDR2 YFSETQ come from the germline V gene. Here the CDR3 DNA reads TGCGCCAGCAGCTTGTGGGGGGGGGACTCCTACGAGCAGTACTTC. This gives the protein CASSLWGGDSYEQYF.

The chain joins TRBV20-1 to TRBJ2-1; D may be TRBD1 (5 bases). The CDR3 spans 15 residues. Germline CDR1 reads DFQATT; CDR2 reads SNEGSKA (reference sequence). Trimming pared 6 bases from V and 5 bases from J, leaving 20 bases between. CDR3 protein: CSAENPGLGDNEQFF. The CDR3 DNA is TGCAGTGCCGAGAACCCAGGGTTAGGGGACAATGAGCAGTTCTTC.

This rearrangement joins TRBV16 to TRBJ1-5; 9 positions agree with TRBD1. The CDR3 contains 14 residues. Per the germline V gene, CDR1 is KGHSY and CDR2 is FQNENV. The trim removed 3 bases at V and 5 bases at J, leaving 2 bases unmatched. The CDR3 loop reads CASSQRDRDQPQHF. As DNA, the CDR3 is TGTGCCAGCAGCCAGAGGGACAGGGATCAGCCCCAGCATTTT.

This CDR3 is CASSLSGAGELFF. As DNA, the CDR3 is TGTGCCAGCAGCTTAAGCGGGGCCGGGGAGCTGTTTTTT. The chain has TRBV7-3 and TRBJ2-2, with a possible D match to TRBD2 (6 bases). Germline-derived CDR1 and CDR2 are SGHTA and FQGTGA. Between the trimmed V and J ends, which lost 1 base and 6 bases, there was a span of 6 bases. The CDR3 length is 13 residues.

V and J are TRBV27 and TRBJ1-6; TRBD1 matches 9 bases. V lost 3 bases and J lost 10; bases outside the gene matches: 4. CDR1 is MNHEY, CDR2 SMNVEV, per germline (reference sequence). The CDR3 has 14 amino acids. CDR3 amino acids: CASSFGQGQSPLHF. The DNA for the CDR3 is TGTGCCAGCAGTTTCGGACAGGGGCAGTCACCCCTCCACTTT.

J is TRBJ2-7 and V is TRBV12-5; 9 nucleotides match TRBD2. The V segment lost 1 base and the J segment 4 bases; nucleotides outside the gene matches: 14. CDR1 LGHNT and CDR2 FRNRAP come from the germline V gene. The CDR3 spans 18 residues. CDR3 region: CASGLASSGGRAKYEQYF. CDR3 bases: TGTGCTAGTGGTTTGGCCTCCTCTGGCGGGAGGGCCAAGTACGAGCAGTACTTC.

The chain carries TRBV20-1 and TRBJ2-7; D is unclear. Germline V gene sequence: CDR1 DFQATT, CDR2 SNEGSKA (reference sequence). The CDR3 has 13 amino acids. V was clipped by 3 bases and J by 2 bases, with 11 bases between them. CDR3 amino acids: CSASPGSTYEQYF. CDR3 nucleotides: TGCAGTGCTAGCCCAGGTTCCACCTACGAGCAGTACTTC.

V usage is TRBV10-3 and J usage is TRBJ2-2; 9 bases fit TRBD1. Unmatched junction bases numbered 2, after V lost 4 bases and J lost 2 bases. Germline V gives CDR1 ENHRY, CDR2 SYGVKD. The CDR3 totals 15 residues. The CDR3 sequence is CAISGTGVNTGELFF. CDR3 in DNA: TGTGCCATCAGTGGGACAGGGGTTAACACCGGGGAGCTGTTTTTT.

The rearrangement links TRBV10-2 to TRBJ2-7; D might be TRBD2 (6 bases). Germline assignment: CDR1 WSHSY and CDR2 SAAADI. V was pared by 0 bases and J by 10 bases, with 13 bases between. This CDR3 comprises 13 residues. The CDR3 nucleotides are TGCGCCAGCAGTGAGTCGAGAGGGACTCCCCAGTACTTC. Translating it yields CASSESRGTPQYF.

This rearrangement joins TRBV27 to TRBJ2-6; 7 nucleotides line up with TRBD1. This CDR3 spans 17 amino acids. Germline V gives CDR1 MNHEY, CDR2 SMNVEV (reference sequence). The ends lost 6 bases at V and 0 bases at J; junction bases unmatched: 8. The CDR3: CASSLGQFFSGANVLTF. The CDR3 nucleotides are TGTGCCAGCAGCTTGGGACAGTTCTTCTCTGGGGCCAACGTCCTGACTTTC.

V usage is TRBV6-1 and J usage is TRBJ2-7; the match to TRBD2 covers 9 bases. Per the germline V gene, CDR1 is MNHNS and CDR2 is SASEGT. The CDR3 sequence is 12 residues long. V lost 8 bases, J lost 2 bases, and 1 base stayed unmatched. The CDR3 DNA sequence: TGTGCCAGCCGACTAGCGGCCTACGAGCAGTACTTC. Encoded protein: CASRLAAYEQYF.

This chain links TRBV27 with TRBJ1-6, with D perhaps matching TRBD1 (5 bases). The CDR3 has 15 amino acids. Germline CDR1 reads MNHEY; CDR2 reads SMNVEV (reference sequence). V lost 8 bases, J lost 7 bases, and 18 bases lay in between. CDR3: CASSPAGKGNSPLHF. The DNA of the CDR3 is TGTGCCAGCTCCCCGGCGGGCAAGGGGAATTCACCCCTCCACTTT.

This clonotype was seen once. V gene TRBV5-4 combines with J gene TRBJ1-1, with 7 bases lining up with TRBD1. CDR1 is SGHNT and CDR2 is YYREEE in the germline V gene (reference sequence). The CDR3 sequence is 15 residues long. J was trimmed by 6 bases and V by 4 bases; bases with no gene match: 12. CDR3 protein: CASSPDRASRSEAFF. As DNA, the CDR3 is TGTGCCAGCAGCCCTGACAGGGCGTCGAGGTCTGAAGCTTTCTTT.

The chain combines TRBV12-5 with TRBJ2-2; 11 nucleotides agree with TRBD2. The germline gives CDR1 LGHNT, CDR2 FRNRAP. J lost 4 bases, V lost 7 bases, and 8 bases had no gene match. The CDR3 covers 16 residues. This chain's CDR3 is CASALLAGVGTGELFF. CDR3 nucleotides: TGTGCTAGTGCCCTACTAGCGGGAGTTGGCACCGGGGAGCTGTTTTTT.

The rearrangement links TRBV19 to TRBJ1-2; D is perhaps TRBD1 (6 bases). Germline V CDR1 and CDR2: LNHDA, SQIVND (reference sequence). CDR3 length equals 12 residues. V was shortened by 3 bases and J by 7 bases, with 9 bases between the two germline ends. CDR3 sequence: CASSMRGLGYTF. As DNA, the CDR3 is TGTGCCAGTAGTATGCGGGGGCTTGGCTACACCTTC.

A few counts support this clonotype. The chain employs TRBV20-1 and TRBJ1-6; a weak D match, TRBD1 (5 bases). Germline CDR1 DFQATT, CDR2 SNEGSKA (reference sequence). This CDR3 has 16 amino acids. V lost 5 bases and J lost 0, with 14 bases in between. CDR3 bases: TGCAGTGCTCGCCGGGACCCTGGCTCCTATAATTCACCCCTCCACTTT. It specifies CSARRDPGSYNSPLHF.